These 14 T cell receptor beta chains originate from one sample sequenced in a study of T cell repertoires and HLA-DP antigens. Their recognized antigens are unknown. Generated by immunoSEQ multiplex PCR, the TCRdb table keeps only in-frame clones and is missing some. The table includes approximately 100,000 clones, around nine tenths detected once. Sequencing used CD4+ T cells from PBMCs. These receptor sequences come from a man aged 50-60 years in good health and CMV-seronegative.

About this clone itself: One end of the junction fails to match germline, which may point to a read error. The CDR3 loop is CASSPSRVNTEAFF. The CDR3 nucleotides read TGTGCCAGCAGTCCCAGTAGGGTGAATACTGAAGCTTTCTTT. The V gene is TRBV6-6, the J gene TRBJ1-1, with unresolved D. Germline V gene lookup returns CDR1 MNHNY and CDR2 SVGAGI (reference sequence). This CDR3 contains 14 residues.

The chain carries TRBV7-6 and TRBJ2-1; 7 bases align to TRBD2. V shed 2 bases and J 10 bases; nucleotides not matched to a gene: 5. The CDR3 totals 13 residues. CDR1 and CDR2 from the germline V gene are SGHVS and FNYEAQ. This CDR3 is CASSLSGGVEQFF. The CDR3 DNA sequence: TGTGCCAGCAGCTTATCTGGGGGGGTAGAGCAGTTCTTC. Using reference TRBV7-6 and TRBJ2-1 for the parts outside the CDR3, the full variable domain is GAGVSQSPRYKVTKRGQDVALRCDPISGHVSLYWYRQALGQGPEFLTYFNYEAQQDKSGLPNDRFSAERPEGSISTLTIQRTEQRDSAMYRCASSLSGGVEQFFGPGTRLTVL.

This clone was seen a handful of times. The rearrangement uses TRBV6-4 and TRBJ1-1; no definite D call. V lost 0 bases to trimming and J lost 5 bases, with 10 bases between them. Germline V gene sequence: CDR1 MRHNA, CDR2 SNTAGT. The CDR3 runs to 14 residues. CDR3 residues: CASSDSSKGTEAFF. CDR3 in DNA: TGTGCCAGCAGTGACTCGTCCAAAGGGACTGAAGCTTTCTTT.

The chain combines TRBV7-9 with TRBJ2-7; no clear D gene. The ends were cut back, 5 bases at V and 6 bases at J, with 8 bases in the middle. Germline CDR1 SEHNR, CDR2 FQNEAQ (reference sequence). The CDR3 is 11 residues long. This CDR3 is CASSPAVEQYF. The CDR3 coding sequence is TGTGCCAGCAGCCCGGCGGTCGAGCAGTACTTC.

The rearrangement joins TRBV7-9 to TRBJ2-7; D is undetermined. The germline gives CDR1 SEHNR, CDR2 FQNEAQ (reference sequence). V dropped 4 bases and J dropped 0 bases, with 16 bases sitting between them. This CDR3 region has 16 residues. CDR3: CASSSKPGWDSYEQYF. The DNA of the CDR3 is TGTGCCAGCAGCTCAAAGCCCGGATGGGACTCCTACGAGCAGTACTTC.

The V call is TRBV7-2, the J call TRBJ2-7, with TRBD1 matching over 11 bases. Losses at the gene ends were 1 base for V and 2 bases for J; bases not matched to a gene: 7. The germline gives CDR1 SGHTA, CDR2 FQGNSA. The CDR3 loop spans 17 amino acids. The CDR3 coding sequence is TGTGCCAGCAGCTTAGATGGGACAGGGGGTACCCCCTACGAGCAGTACTTC. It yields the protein CASSLDGTGGTPYEQYF.

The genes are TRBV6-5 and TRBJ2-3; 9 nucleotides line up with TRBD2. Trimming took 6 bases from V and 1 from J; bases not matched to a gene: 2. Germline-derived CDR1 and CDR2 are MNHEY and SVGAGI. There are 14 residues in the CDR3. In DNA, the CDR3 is TGTGCCAGCAGGGGACTAGCTGGCACAGATACGCAGTATTTT. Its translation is CASRGLAGTDTQYF.

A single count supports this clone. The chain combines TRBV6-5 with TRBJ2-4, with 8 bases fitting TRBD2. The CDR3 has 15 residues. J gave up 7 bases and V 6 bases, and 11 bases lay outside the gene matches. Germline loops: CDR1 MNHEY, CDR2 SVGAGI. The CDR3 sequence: CASRGRGGEGNIQYF. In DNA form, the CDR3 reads TGTGCCAGCAGGGGTCGGGGGGGAGAGGGGAACATTCAGTACTTC.

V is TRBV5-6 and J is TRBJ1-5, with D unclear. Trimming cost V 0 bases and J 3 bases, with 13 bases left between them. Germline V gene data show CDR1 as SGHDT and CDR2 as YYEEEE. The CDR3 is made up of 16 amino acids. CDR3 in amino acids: CASSLAKWGTNQPQHF. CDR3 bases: TGTGCCAGCAGCTTGGCCAAATGGGGTACCAATCAGCCCCAGCATTTT.

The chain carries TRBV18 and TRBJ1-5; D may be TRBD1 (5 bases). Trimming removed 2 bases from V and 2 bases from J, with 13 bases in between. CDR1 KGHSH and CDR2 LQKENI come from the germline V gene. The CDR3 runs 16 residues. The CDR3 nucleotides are TGTGCCAGCTCACCAAGTACCCAGGGAGGCAATCAGCCCCAGCATTTT. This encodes CASSPSTQGGNQPQHF.

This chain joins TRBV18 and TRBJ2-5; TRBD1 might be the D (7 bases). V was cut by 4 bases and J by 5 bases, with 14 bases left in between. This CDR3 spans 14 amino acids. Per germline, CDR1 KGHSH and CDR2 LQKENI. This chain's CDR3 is CASSRGQSGETQYF. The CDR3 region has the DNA TGTGCCAGCTCACGGGGACAGAGCGGGGAGACCCAGTACTTC.

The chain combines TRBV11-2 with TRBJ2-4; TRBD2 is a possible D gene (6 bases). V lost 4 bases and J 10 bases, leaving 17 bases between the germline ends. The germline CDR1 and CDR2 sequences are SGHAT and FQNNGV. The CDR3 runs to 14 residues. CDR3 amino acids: CASSYRRAGGIQYF. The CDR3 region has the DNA TGTGCCAGCAGCTACCGCCGGGCTGGGGGGATTCAGTACTTC.

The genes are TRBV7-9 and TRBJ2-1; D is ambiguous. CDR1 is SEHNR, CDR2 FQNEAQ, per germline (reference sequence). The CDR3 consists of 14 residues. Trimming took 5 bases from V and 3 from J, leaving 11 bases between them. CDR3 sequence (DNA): TGTGCCAGCAGCCCCTCAAATAGCTACAATGAGCAGTTCTTC. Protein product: CASSPSNSYNEQFF.

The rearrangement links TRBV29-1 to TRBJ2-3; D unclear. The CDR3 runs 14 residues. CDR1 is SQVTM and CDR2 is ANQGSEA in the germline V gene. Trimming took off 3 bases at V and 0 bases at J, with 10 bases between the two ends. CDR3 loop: CSVEAPFSTDTQYF. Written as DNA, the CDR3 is TGCAGCGTTGAGGCACCATTTAGCACAGATACGCAGTATTTT.